This TCR beta chain was recorded in a study of OX40 agonist ivuxolimab in advanced cancers. Study background: Those treated in dose escalation had hepatocellular carcinoma, melanoma, renal cell cancer or head and neck cancer. Averaging about 60 years in age, with a range of roughly 20 to 90, the cohort was 82.7% male. Three patients showed partial responses: one hepatocellular carcinoma and two cutaneous melanoma cases. The study's findings and limits: Compared with others, partial responders at 0.1-3.0 mg/kg displayed clonal expansion among the lowest.

The assay was immunoSEQ multiplex PCR, and TCRdb's table has in-frame clones only and misses some. Here the sample spans fewer than 90,000 clones, roughly 87% being singletons. Details on this clone: What it recognizes is unknown.

The material was CD4+ or CD8+ T cells sorted from blood, obtained in a trial of the OX40 agonist ivuxolimab. The TCR originated in an adult with an advanced solid tumor such as melanoma, head and neck, liver or kidney cancer.

CDR3 loop: CASSSRRGSQPQHF. The CDR3 DNA reads TGTGCCAGCAGCTCCCGGAGGGGTTCGCAGCCCCAGCATTTT. V and J are TRBV13 and TRBJ1-5, with D possibly TRBD1 on 5 matching bases. The CDR3 totals 14 residues. Trimming removed 4 bases at V and 7 bases at J, with 14 bases between. Germline-derived CDR1 and CDR2 are PRHDT and FYEKMQ (reference sequence).